The clone carrying this T cell receptor beta chain was recorded many times. The data belong to a study of CD8 T cells in ankylosing spondylitis. TCRdb itself ran the 5' RACE reads through MiXCR, one entry per CDR3 protein. This sample carries around 100,000 distinct CDR3 sequences, less than 25% of them seen once, and the ten largest clones take about 12%. V was trimmed by 0 bases and J by 6 bases, leaving 12 bases between them. CDR1 and CDR2 from the germline V gene are LNHNV and YYDKDF (reference sequence). This CDR3 region has 15 residues. The clonotype comes from a male donor with ankylosing spondylitis. The chain carries TRBV15 and TRBJ2-1; maybe TRBD2 (5 bases). The sequenced material came from synovial fluid, either unsorted or a sorted T cell fraction (not recorded which). The DNA of the CDR3 is TGTGCCACCAGCAGAGAAAAAGCGGTGTCCAATGAGCAGTTCTTC. Its translation is CATSREKAVSNEQFF. The full variable domain, rest sourced from reference TRBV15 and TRBJ2-1, is DAMVIQNPRYQVTQFGKPVTLSCSQTLNHNVMYWYQQKSSQAPKLLFHYYDKDFNNEADTPDNFQSRRPNTSFCFLDIRSPGLGDTAMYLCATSREKAVSNEQFFGPGTRLTVL.